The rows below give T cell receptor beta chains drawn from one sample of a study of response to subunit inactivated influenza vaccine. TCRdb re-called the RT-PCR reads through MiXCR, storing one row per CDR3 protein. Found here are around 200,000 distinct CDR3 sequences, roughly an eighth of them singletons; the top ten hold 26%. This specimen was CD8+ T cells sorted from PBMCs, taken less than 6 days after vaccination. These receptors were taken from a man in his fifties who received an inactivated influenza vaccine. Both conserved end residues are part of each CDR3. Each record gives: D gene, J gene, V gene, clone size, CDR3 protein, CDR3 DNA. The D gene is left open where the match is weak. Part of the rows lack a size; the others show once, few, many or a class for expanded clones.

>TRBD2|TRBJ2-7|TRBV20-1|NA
CSASWTSGRVSYEQYF
TGCAGTGCTAGTTGGACTAGCGGGCGCGTATCCTACGAGCAGTACTTC
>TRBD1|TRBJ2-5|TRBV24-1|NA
CATFTGTGGETQYF
TGTGCCACTTTTACCGGGACAGGGGGTGAGACCCAGTACTTC
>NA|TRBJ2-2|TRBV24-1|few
CATRTPTGELFF
TGTGCCACCAGAACCCCCACCGGGGAGCTGTTTTTT
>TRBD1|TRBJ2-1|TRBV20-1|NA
CSARDRGSNEQFF
TGCAGTGCTAGGGACAGGGGGTCCAATGAGCAGTTCTTC
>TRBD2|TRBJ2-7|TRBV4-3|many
CASSYNSGLASEQYF
TGCGCCAGCAGCTACAACTCAGGACTAGCTTCCGAGCAGTACTTC
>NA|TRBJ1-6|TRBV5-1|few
CASSLGQITSSYNSPLHF
TGCGCCAGCAGCTTGGGGCAGATCACGAGCTCCTATAATTCACCCCTCCACTTT
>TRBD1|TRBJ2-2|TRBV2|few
CASSYRGERGTGELFF
TGTGCCAGCAGTTACAGGGGGGAACGGGGCACCGGGGAGCTGTTTTTT
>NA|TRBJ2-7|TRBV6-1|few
CASMDYNSYEQYF
TGTGCCAGCATGGACTATAACTCCTACGAGCAGTACTTC
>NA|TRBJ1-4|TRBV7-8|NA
CASSSKSIGDKKLFF
TGTGCCAGCAGCTCGAAAAGTATTGGTGATAAAAAACTGTTTTTT
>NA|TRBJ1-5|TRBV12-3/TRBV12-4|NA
CASSLEGINQLQHF
TGTGCCAGCAGTTTAGAGGGGATCAATCAGCTCCAGCATTTT
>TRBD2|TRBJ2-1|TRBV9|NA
CASSAGASGGLEQFF
TGTGCCAGCAGCGCGGGGGCTAGCGGGGGGCTTGAGCAGTTCTTC
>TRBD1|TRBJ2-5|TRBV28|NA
CASSFSEGAGETQYF
TGTGCCAGCAGTTTCTCCGAGGGGGCTGGTGAGACCCAGTACTTC
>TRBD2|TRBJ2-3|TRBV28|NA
CASSLSGRGQDTQYF
TGTGCCAGCAGTTTGAGCGGGAGGGGGCAAGATACGCAGTATTTT
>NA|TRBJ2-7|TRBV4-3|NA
CASSQGFTNYEQYF
TGCGCCAGCAGCCAAGGGTTCACAAACTACGAGCAGTACTTC
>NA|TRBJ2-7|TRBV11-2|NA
CASSLFGGSYEQYF
TGTGCCAGCAGCTTATTTGGGGGCTCCTACGAGCAGTACTTC
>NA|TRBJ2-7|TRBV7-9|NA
CASSDTGGRLSSYEQYF
TGTGCCAGCAGTGACACCGGCGGACGGTTAAGCTCCTACGAGCAGTACTTC
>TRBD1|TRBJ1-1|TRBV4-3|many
CASSQDRGVTEAFF
TGCGCCAGCAGCCAGGACAGGGGGGTCACTGAAGCTTTCTTT